The next 20 T cell receptor beta chains were all read from a single sample in a study of OX40 agonist ivuxolimab in advanced cancers. Measured with immunoSEQ multiplex PCR; TCRdb has only the in-frame clones, and not every one. The sample comprises some 71,000 clones, roughly 84% of which are singletons, and less than 0.85% rests with the top ten. The sequencing used CD4+ or CD8+ T cells sorted from blood, collected in a trial of the OX40 agonist ivuxolimab. The receptor source for this set is an adult with an advanced solid tumor such as melanoma, head and neck, liver or kidney cancer.

This chain uses TRBV6-6 with TRBJ2-7; a weak D match, TRBD1 (7 bases). Trimming took off 6 bases at V and 5 bases at J, with 14 bases between the two ends. CDR3 length: 13 residues. Germline lookup yields CDR1 MNHNY and CDR2 SVGAGI (reference sequence). The CDR3 protein is CASSWRGPNEQYF. For the CDR3, the DNA is TGTGCCAGCAGCTGGAGGGGGCCCAACGAGCAGTACTTC.

V usage is TRBV19 and J usage is TRBJ2-3; unclear D gene. Between the trimmed V and J ends, which lost 3 bases and 0 bases, there was a span of 10 bases. The germline V gene has CDR1 LNHDA and CDR2 SQIVND (reference sequence). The length of the CDR3 is 15 residues. This CDR3 is CASSMAAPSTDTQYF. Written as DNA, the CDR3 is TGTGCCAGTAGTATGGCGGCGCCCAGCACAGATACGCAGTATTTT.

The chain uses TRBV9 and TRBJ2-1; 7 bases map to TRBD2. The CDR3 runs to 17 residues. Germline V gene sequence: CDR1 SGDLS, CDR2 YYNGEE. Trimming took 0 bases from V and 3 from J; bases not matched to a gene: 9. The CDR3 nucleotides are TGTGCCAGCAGCGTAGAGACTAGCCCTACGGGCTACAATGAGCAGTTCTTC. This codes for CASSVETSPTGYNEQFF. The full variable domain, with the rest looked up from reference TRBV9 and TRBJ2-1, is DSGVTQTPKHLITATGQRVTLRCSPRSGDLSVYWYQQSLDQGLQFLIQYYNGEERAKGNILERFSAQQFPDLHSELNLSSLELGDSALYFCASSVETSPTGYNEQFFGPGTRLTVL.

This chain uses TRBV6-1 with TRBJ1-5, with D perhaps matching TRBD1 (6 bases). Germline V gives CDR1 MNHNS, CDR2 SASEGT. This CDR3 is 13 amino acids long. Trimming cost V 9 bases and J 5 bases, with 14 bases left between them. The CDR3 region is CASRTGLDQPQHF. As DNA, the CDR3 is TGTGCCAGTCGTACAGGGTTAGATCAGCCCCAGCATTTT.

The V call is TRBV9, the J call TRBJ1-1; perhaps TRBD1 as D (5 bases). Germline CDR1 and CDR2: SGDLS and YYNGEE. V lost 1 base to trimming and J lost 3 bases, with 10 bases between them. This CDR3 region has 14 residues. The DNA for the CDR3 is TGTGCCAGCAGCGTAACAGCCAGGGACACTGAAGCTTTCTTT. Translating gives CASSVTARDTEAFF.

The rearrangement uses TRBV25-1 and TRBJ2-5; D may match TRBD1 or TRBD2 (5 bases each). The length of the CDR3 is 13 residues. V lost 4 bases, J lost 4 bases, and 10 bases lay in between. Germline V gene sequence: CDR1 MGHDK, CDR2 SYGVNS. This chain's CDR3 is CASSVPGTETQYF. Written as DNA, the CDR3 is TGTGCCAGCAGTGTTCCAGGGACAGAGACCCAGTACTTC.

The chain links TRBV4-3 to TRBJ2-2; D gene unclear. The CDR3 has 15 amino acids. CDR1 and CDR2 from the germline V gene are LGHNA and YSLEER. V lost 1 base to trimming and J lost 3 bases, with 9 bases between them. The CDR3 region is CASSQVNGYTGELFF. CDR3 sequence (DNA): TGCGCCAGCAGCCAAGTCAACGGATACACCGGGGAGCTGTTTTTT.

This clone has only one observation. V is TRBV9 and J is TRBJ1-2; D is perhaps TRBD1 (6 bases). Trimming removed 5 bases from V and 0 bases from J, with 8 bases in between. CDR1 and CDR2 from the germline V gene are SGDLS and YYNGEE. The CDR3 consists of 13 residues. In DNA form, the CDR3 reads TGTGCCAGCAGTCAGGGGACTAACTATGGCTACACCTTC. This translates into CASSQGTNYGYTF.

A few counts support this clone. This chain connects TRBV4-3 to TRBJ2-1; D unresolved. The CDR3 contains 22 residues. Trimming left V 0 bases short and J 4 bases short, with 31 bases between. Germline V gene data show CDR1 as LGHNA and CDR2 as YSLEER. This CDR3 is CASSQDVPGPGLPSILYNEQFF. CDR3 sequence (DNA): TGCGCCAGCAGCCAAGATGTCCCTGGCCCAGGCCTGCCCTCAATTTTGTACAATGAGCAGTTCTTC.

This sequence joins TRBV10-3 and TRBJ1-2, with D unresolved. Per germline, CDR1 ENHRY and CDR2 SYGVKD. The CDR3 has 14 amino acids. Between the trimmed V and J ends, which lost 3 bases and 6 bases, there was a span of 14 bases. The chain's CDR3 is CAISDAGKVNGYTF. The CDR3 DNA is TGTGCCATCAGTGATGCAGGAAAAGTTAATGGCTACACCTTC.

In nucleotides, the CDR3 is TGTGCCAGCAGTCGCCCGACAGGGTCTGAAGCTTTCTTT. It specifies CASSRPTGSEAFF. This chain joins TRBV28 and TRBJ1-1; 7 nucleotides line up with TRBD1. Trimming removed 5 bases from V and 6 bases from J; junction bases left unmatched: 6. This CDR3 is 13 amino acids long. The germline CDR1 and CDR2 sequences are MDHEN and SYDVKM.

The rearrangement links TRBV2 to TRBJ1-1, with D hard to call. The CDR3 sequence is 13 residues long. Germline CDR1 and CDR2: SNHLY and FYNNEI. Trimming stripped 4 bases from V and 1 base from J, with 7 bases between. CDR3 sequence: CASSVARNTEAFF. The CDR3 nucleotides are TGTGCCAGCAGTGTAGCCAGGAACACTGAAGCTTTCTTT.

J is TRBJ1-1 and V is TRBV4-1; no clear D gene. The CDR3 length is 14 residues. Trimming cost V 5 bases and J 3 bases, with 13 bases left between them. CDR1 MGHRA and CDR2 YSYEKL come from the germline V gene. CDR3 bases: TGCGCCAGCAGCTCCCTTACGGGGTACACTGAAGCTTTCTTT. Protein: CASSSLTGYTEAFF.

The CDR3 coding sequence is TGTGCCAGCAGCCAAGCAAATGCACCCCTCCACTTT. Its protein is CASSQANAPLHF. The chain links TRBV14 to TRBJ1-6; D ambiguous. The CDR3 extends over 12 amino acids. The V end lost 1 base, the J end lost 11 bases, and 6 bases lay between the germline ends. CDR1 and CDR2 from the germline V gene are SGHDN and FVKESK.

V is TRBV7-2 and J is TRBJ2-3; TRBD1 matches 8 bases. Germline V gene lookup returns CDR1 SGHTA and CDR2 FQGNSA. Trimming cost V 5 bases and J 6 bases; bases outside gene matches: 13. The CDR3 consists of 16 residues. The CDR3 coding sequence is TGTGCCAGCAGCCCCCAGACAGGGGAGTGGGTGGATACGCAGTATTTT. The encoded protein is CASSPQTGEWVDTQYF.

J is TRBJ2-5 and V is TRBV15; TRBD2 aligns across 11 bases. Trimming at V came to 0 bases and at J to 2 bases, leaving 11 bases not matched to a gene. This CDR3 has 19 residues. The germline V gene encodes CDR1 LNHNV and CDR2 YYDKDF (reference sequence). DNA for the CDR3: TGTGCCACCAGCAGAGATAGAACTAGCGGGAGCGGGAGACAAGAGACCCAGTACTTC. Protein: CATSRDRTSGSGRQETQYF.

V gene TRBV5-1 combines with J gene TRBJ2-3; 11 positions match TRBD2. This CDR3 has 15 amino acids. V lost 0 bases to trimming and J lost 3 bases; unmatched junction nucleotides: 0. Germline values: CDR1 SGHRS, CDR2 YFSETQ. In DNA form, the CDR3 reads TGCGCCAGCAGCTTGGGACTAGCGGGGACAGATACGCAGTATTTT. Protein: CASSLGLAGTDTQYF. Filled out from reference TRBV5-1 and TRBJ2-3, the complete variable domain reads KAGVTQTPRYLIKTRGQQVTLSCSPISGHRSVSWYQQTPGQGLQFLFEYFSETQRNKGNFPGRFSGRQFSNSRSEMNVSTLELGDSALYLCASSLGLAGTDTQYFGPGTRLTVL.

The chain uses TRBV18 and TRBJ1-4; tentative D call: TRBD1 (5 bases). This CDR3 has 16 residues. Germline V CDR1 and CDR2: KGHSH, LQKENI. The V gene lost 6 bases and the J gene lost 6 bases, with 20 bases spanning the gap. The CDR3 DNA reads TGTGCCAGCTCGCCGGGGACGGCCGGAGAGGATGAAAAACTGTTTTTT. It specifies CASSPGTAGEDEKLFF.

The CDR3 sequence is CASSYIAGGTYEQYF. Here the CDR3 DNA reads TGTGCCAGCAGTTACATAGCGGGAGGCACATACGAGCAGTACTTC. The V and J genes are TRBV6-5 and TRBJ2-7; 10 nucleotides line up with TRBD2. The CDR3 has 15 amino acids. V shed 2 bases and J 4 bases; nucleotides not matched to a gene: 5. Germline-derived CDR1 and CDR2 are MNHEY and SVGAGI.

The CDR3 is CASSIGQTSTDTQYF. Written as DNA, the CDR3 is TGTGCCAGTAGTATAGGACAGACTAGCACAGATACGCAGTATTTT. The V call is TRBV19, the J call TRBJ2-3, with D perhaps matching TRBD1 (5 bases). V shed 1 base and J shed 0 bases, with 8 bases lying between them. The V gene's germline CDR1 is LNHDA and CDR2 SQIVND (reference sequence). This CDR3 has 15 residues.